This T cell receptor beta chain comes out of a study of shared clonotypes between healthy human individuals. This table comes from immunoSEQ multiplex PCR, and its TCRdb copy is limited to in-frame clones, with some not included. This table has over a million clones, approximately 80% appearing once. The CDR3 has 15 residues. Germline V gene data show CDR1 as ENHRY and CDR2 as SYGVKD. Trimming took 1 base from V and 7 from J, leaving 16 bases between them. What was sequenced was memory CD4+ T cells from PBMCs. Sample subset: CD45RA-negative fraction. This chain links TRBV10-3 with TRBJ2-5; D is ambiguous. The origin of this receptor is a man aged 18 to 29 in good health. Some clones in this sample may be carry-over from other donors' samples. CDR3 bases: TGTGCCATCAGTGAGTGGCCAGGAACGACGGGGACCCAGTACTTC. Residues: CAISEWPGTTGTQYF.